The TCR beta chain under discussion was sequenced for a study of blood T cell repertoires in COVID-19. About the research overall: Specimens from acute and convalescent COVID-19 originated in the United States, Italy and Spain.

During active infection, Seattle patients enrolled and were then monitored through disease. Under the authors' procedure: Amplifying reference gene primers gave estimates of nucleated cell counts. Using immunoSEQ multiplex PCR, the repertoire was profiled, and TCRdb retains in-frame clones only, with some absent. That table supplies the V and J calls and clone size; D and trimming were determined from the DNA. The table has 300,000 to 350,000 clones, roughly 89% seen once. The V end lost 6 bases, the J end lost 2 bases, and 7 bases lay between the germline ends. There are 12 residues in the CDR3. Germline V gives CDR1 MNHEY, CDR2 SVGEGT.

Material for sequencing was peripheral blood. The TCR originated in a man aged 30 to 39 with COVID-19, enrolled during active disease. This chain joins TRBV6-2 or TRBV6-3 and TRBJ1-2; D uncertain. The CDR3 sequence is CASSTVNYGYTF. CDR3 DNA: TGTGCCAGCAGCACGGTCAACTATGGCTACACCTTC.